This TCR beta chain was identified in a study of PD-1 blockade in classical Hodgkin lymphoma. Libraries were prepared by immunoSEQ multiplex PCR; TCRdb keeps only in-frame clonotypes and omits some of them. The sample has over 70,000 clones, roughly 89% seen once. Relapse was seen in all patients after autologous stem cell transplantation, and brentuximab vedotin exposure was variable. Classification of best responses gave complete response, partial response or progressive disease. The V end lost 8 bases, the J end lost 6 bases, and 23 bases lay between the germline ends. The CDR3 loop spans 16 amino acids. From germline, CDR1 is MNHEY and CDR2 SMNVEV (reference sequence).

The TCR comes from a human donor with classical Hodgkin lymphoma. Source: peripheral blood mononuclear cells (PBMCs), taken at baseline. The genes are TRBV27 and TRBJ2-1, with D perhaps given as TRBD1 or TRBD2 (6 bases each). The CDR3, as DNA: TGTGCCAGCCCTCCCACTGCAGGGGAGGTAAGCAATGAGCAGTTCTTC. Translation: CASPPTAGEVSNEQFF.